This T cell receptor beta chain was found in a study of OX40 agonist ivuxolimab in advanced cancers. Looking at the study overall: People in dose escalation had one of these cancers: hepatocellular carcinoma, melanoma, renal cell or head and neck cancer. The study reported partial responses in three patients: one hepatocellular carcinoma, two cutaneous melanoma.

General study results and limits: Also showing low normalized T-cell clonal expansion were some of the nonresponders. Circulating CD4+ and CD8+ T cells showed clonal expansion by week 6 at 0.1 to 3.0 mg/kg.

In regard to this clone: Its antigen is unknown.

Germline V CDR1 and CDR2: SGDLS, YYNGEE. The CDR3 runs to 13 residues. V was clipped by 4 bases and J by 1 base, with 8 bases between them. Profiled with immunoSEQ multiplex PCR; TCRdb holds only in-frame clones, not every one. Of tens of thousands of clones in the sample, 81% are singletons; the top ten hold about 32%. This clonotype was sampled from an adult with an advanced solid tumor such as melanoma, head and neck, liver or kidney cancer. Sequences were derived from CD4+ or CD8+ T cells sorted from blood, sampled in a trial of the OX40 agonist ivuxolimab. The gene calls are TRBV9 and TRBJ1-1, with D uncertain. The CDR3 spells CASSPRGNTEAFF. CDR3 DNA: TGTGCCAGCAGCCCCCGGGGGAACACTGAAGCTTTCTTT.